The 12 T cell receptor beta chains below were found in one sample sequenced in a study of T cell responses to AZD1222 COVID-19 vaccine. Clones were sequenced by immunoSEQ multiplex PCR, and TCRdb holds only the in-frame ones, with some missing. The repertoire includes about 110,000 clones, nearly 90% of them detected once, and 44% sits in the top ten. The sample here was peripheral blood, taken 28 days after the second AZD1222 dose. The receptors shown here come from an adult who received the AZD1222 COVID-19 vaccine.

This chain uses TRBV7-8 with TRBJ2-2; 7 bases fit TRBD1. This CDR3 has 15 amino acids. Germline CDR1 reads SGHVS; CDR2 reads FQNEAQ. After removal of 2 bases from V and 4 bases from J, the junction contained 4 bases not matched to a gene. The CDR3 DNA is TGTGCCAGCAGCTTAATCAGGGGGTCCACCGGGGAGCTGTTTTTT. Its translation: CASSLIRGSTGELFF.

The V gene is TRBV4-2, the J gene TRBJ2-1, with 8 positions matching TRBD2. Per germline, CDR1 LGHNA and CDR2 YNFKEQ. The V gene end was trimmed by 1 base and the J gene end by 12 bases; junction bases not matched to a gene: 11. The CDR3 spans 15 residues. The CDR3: CASSQVTGLVTGQFF. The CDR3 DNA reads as TGTGCCAGCAGCCAAGTGACGGGACTAGTAACTGGGCAGTTCTTC.

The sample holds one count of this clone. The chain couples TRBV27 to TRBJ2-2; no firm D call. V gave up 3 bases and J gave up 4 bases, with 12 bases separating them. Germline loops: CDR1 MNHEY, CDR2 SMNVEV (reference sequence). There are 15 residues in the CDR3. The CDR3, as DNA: TGTGCCAGCAGTTTCGAAGGGCCGCGCACCGGGGAGCTGTTTTTT. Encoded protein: CASSFEGPRTGELFF.

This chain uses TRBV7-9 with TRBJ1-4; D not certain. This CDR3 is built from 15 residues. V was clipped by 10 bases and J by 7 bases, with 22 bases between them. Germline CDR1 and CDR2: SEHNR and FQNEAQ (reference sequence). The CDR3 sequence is CAIPSLIGLSEKLFF. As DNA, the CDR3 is TGTGCCATCCCCTCCTTGATAGGGCTGAGTGAAAAACTGTTTTTT.

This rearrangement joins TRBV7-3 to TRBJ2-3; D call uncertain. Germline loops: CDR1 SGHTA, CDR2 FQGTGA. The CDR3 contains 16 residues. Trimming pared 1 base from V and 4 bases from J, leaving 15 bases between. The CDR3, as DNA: TGTGCCAGCAGCTTAAGGGGTCAAGGGATGTCAGATACGCAGTATTTT. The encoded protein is CASSLRGQGMSDTQYF.

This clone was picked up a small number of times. As DNA, the CDR3 is TGTGCCAGCAGCTTAGTTCGAGCGGTCCGCTCTGGGGCCAACGTCCTGACTTTC. Encoded protein: CASSLVRAVRSGANVLTF. This chain links TRBV7-2 with TRBJ2-6; maybe TRBD2 (5 bases). CDR3 length: 18 amino acids. CDR1 and CDR2 from the germline V gene are SGHTA and FQGNSA. V was cut by 1 base and J by 0 bases, with 13 bases left in between.

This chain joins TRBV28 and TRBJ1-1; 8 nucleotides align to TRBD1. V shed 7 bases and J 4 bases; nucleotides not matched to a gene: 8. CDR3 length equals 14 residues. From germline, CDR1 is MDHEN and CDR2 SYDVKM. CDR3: CASITRGRSTEAFF. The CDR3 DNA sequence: TGTGCCAGCATCACCAGGGGGCGCAGCACTGAAGCTTTCTTT.

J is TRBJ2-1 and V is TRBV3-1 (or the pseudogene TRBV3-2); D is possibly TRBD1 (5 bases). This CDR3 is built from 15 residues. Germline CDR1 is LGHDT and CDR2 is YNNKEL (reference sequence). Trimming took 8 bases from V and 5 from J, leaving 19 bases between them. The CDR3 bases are TGTGCCAGCGGAATGGGAAGACAGCGCAACAATGAGCAGTTCTTC. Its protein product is CASGMGRQRNNEQFF.

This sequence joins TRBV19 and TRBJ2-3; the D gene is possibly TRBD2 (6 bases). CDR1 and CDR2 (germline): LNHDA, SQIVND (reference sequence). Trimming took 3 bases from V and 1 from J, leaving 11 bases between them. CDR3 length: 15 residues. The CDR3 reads CASSMGGFGTDTQYF. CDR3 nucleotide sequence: TGTGCCAGTAGTATGGGAGGTTTCGGCACAGATACGCAGTATTTT.

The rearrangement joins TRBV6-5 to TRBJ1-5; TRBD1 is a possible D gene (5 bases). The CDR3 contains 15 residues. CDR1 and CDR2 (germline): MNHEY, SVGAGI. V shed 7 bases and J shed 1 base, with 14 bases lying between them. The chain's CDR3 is CASKSQGTSNQPQHF. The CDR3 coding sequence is TGTGCCAGCAAAAGCCAGGGTACCAGCAATCAGCCCCAGCATTTT.

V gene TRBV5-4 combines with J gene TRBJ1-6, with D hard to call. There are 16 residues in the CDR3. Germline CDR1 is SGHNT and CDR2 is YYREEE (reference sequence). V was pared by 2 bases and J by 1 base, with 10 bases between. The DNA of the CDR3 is TGTGCCAGCAGCTTTGGCTCGAGTTCCTATAATTCACCCCTCCACTTT. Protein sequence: CASSFGSSSYNSPLHF.

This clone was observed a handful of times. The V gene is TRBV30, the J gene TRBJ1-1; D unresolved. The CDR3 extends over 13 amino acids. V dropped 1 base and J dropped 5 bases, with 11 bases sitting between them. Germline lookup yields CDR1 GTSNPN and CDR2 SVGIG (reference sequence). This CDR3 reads CAWSAIERTEAFF. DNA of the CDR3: TGTGCCTGGAGTGCCATTGAGAGAACTGAAGCTTTCTTT.